The rows below give T cell receptor beta chains drawn from one sample of a study of beta chain features in type 1 diabetes. Assay: immunoSEQ multiplex PCR; the TCRdb copy retains only in-frame clones and omits some. The sample holds 850,000 to 900,000 clones, about 17% seen once. The sample taken for sequencing was naive CD4+ T cells from blood. The receptor source for this set is a woman aged 18 to 35 in good health. Both conserved end residues are part of each CDR3. Each record gives: V gene, CDR3 protein.

TRBV5-1 | CASSPGTGGAGETQYF
TRBV28 | CASRLGRLWGANVLTF
TRBV19 | CASSIPGINVLTF
TRBV6-6 | CASSSPGQGGVDAFF
TRBV7-2 | CASSVQVGDRPFYEQFF
TRBV5-1 | CASTGGTSSGTGELFF
TRBV25-1 | CASSINYEQYF
TRBV5-1 | CASSLAPTSDNEQFF
TRBV7-9 | CASSLITREQFF
TRBV7-9 | CASSRTGIGYEQYF
TRBV28 | CASIGYNEQFF
TRBV6-6 | CASSYSMGLGETQYF
TRBV28 | CASSLIRDRVNQPQHF
TRBV7-2 | CASSFLAGRGNEQFF
TRBV2 | CASSELGPGNTIYF
TRBV28 | CASRRGGAGEQYF
TRBV7-2 | CASSPDRLRGADTQYF
TRBV21-1 | CASPEVINYGYTF
TRBV28 | CASLSGRSANIQYF
TRBV28 | CASTSSGNTDTQYF
TRBV18 | CASSPPRGRVGEQFF
TRBV7-2 | CASSFLSSSYNEQFF
TRBV7-8 | CASSLGSTDTQYF
TRBV29-1 | CSVAGYTEAFF
TRBV7-9 | CASSLSAGGGEKLFF
TRBV7-8 | CASSSPGSTDTQYF
TRBV28 | CASSPGTPATYGYTF
TRBV5-4 | CASSLTKSSGDNEQFF
TRBV9 | CASSGGGDTRSYEQYF
TRBV7-9 | CASSLGQGGEKLFF
TRBV7-2 | CASSLPRLAGGEQYF
TRBV7-2 | CASVRIPASGANVLTF
TRBV7-2 | CASSLTALEGETQYF
TRBV7-2 | CASSLAGYTDTQYF
TRBV7-3 | CASSLTPGETQYF
TRBV10-3 | CAISGLAGNTGELFF
TRBV28 | CASSLAGSGSDTQYF
TRBV4-1 | CASRPGLAGGDSSYNEQFF
TRBV13 | CASSLFLSREKVGIGELFF
TRBV28 | CASAKGGQETQYF
TRBV5-1 | CASSLAGATSYNEQFF
TRBV23-1 | CASIQDREVDTQYF
TRBV25-1 | CASSEARGGGAGTQYF
TRBV7-9 | CASSLGTAQAFF
TRBV29-1 | CSVKEQGETQYF
TRBV27 | CASSLYSTTPYEQYF
TRBV4-2 | CASSLDPLAGGTGELFF
TRBV5-1 | CASSLDSEQFF